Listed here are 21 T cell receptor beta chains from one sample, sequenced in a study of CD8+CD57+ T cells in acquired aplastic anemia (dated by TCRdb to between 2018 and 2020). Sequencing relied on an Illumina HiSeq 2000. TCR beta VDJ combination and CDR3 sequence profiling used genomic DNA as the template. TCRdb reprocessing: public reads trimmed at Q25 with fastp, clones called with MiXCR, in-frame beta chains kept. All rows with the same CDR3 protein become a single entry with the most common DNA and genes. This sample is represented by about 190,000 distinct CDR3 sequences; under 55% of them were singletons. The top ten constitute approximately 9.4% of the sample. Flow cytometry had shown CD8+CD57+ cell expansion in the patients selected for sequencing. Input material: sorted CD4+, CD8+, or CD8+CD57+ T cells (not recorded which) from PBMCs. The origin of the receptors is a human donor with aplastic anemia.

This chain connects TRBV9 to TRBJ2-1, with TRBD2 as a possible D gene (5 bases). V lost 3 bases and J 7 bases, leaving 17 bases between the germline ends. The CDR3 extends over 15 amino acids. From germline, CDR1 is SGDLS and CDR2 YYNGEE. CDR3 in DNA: TGTGCCAGCAGCGGTGGAGAGGGATGGGCTAATGAGCAGTTCTTC. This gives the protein CASSGGEGWANEQFF.

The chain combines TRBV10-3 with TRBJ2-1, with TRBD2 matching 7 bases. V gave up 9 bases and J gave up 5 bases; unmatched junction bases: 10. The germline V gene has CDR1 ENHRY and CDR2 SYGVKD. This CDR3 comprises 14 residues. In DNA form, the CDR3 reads TGTGCCATTTTAAGCGGGGACGGGGACAATGAGCAGTTCTTC. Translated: CAILSGDGDNEQFF.

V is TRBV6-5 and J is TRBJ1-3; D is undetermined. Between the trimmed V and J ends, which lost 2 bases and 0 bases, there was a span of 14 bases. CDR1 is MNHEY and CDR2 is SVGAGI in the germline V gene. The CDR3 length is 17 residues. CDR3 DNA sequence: TGTGCCAGCAGTTACGGGGATGTCGCCAGCTCTGGAAACACCATATATTTT. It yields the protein CASSYGDVASSGNTIYF.

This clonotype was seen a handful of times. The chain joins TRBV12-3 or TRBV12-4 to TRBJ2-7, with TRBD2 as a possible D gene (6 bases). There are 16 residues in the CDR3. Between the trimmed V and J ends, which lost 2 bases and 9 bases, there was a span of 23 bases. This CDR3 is CASSLTVTRVGFGQYF. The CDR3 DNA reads TGTGCCAGCAGTTTAACCGTGACTAGGGTTGGATTCGGGCAGTACTTC.

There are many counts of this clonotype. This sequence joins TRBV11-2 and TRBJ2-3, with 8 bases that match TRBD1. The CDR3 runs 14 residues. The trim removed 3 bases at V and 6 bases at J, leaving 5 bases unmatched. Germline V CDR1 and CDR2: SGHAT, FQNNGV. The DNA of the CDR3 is TGTGCCAGCAGCTTTGACAGGGGAGCGGATACGCAGTATTTT. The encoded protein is CASSFDRGADTQYF.

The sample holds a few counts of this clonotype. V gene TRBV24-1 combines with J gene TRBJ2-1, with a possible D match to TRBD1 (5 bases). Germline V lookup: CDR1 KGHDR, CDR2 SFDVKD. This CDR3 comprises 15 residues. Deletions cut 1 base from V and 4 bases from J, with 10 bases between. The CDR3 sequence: CATSDFSTGYNEQFF. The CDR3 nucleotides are TGTGCCACCAGTGATTTCTCTACAGGTTACAATGAGCAGTTCTTC.

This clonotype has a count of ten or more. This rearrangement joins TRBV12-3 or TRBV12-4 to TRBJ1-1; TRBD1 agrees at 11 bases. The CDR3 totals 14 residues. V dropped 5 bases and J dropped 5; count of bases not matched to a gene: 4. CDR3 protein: CASSGQGAITEAFF. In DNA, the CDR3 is TGTGCCAGCAGTGGACAGGGGGCGATTACTGAAGCTTTCTTT.

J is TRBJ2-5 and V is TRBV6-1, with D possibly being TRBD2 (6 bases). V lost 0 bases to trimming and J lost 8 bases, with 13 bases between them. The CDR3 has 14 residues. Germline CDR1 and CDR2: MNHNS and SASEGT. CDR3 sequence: CASSEAHSGTTQYF. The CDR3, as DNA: TGTGCCAGCAGTGAAGCCCATAGCGGCACCACCCAGTACTTC.

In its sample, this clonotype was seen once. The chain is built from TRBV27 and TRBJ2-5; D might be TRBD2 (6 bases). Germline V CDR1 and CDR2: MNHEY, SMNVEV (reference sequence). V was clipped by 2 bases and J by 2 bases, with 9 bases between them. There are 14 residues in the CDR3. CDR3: CASSLAGRQETQYF. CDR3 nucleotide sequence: TGTGCCAGCAGTTTAGCGGGACGGCAAGAGACCCAGTACTTC.

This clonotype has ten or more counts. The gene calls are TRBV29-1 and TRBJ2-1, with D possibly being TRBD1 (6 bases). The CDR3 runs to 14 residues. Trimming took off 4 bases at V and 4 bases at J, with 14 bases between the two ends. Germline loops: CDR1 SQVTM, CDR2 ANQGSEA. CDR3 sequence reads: CSVVKGESYNEQFF. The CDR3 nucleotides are TGCAGCGTTGTTAAGGGGGAGTCGTACAATGAGCAGTTCTTC.

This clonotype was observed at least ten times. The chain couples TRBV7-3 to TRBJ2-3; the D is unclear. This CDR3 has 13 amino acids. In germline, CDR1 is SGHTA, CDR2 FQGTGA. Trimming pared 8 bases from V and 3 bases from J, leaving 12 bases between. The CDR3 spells CASAYSSTDTQYF. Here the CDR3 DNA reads TGTGCCAGCGCGTACAGCTCAACAGATACGCAGTATTTT.

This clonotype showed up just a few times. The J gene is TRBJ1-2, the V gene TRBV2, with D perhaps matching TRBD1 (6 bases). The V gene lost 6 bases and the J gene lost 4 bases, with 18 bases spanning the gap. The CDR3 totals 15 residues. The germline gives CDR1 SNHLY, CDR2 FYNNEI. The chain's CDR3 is CASSQMAGATYGYTF. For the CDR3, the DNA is TGTGCCAGCAGCCAAATGGCAGGGGCAACCTATGGCTACACCTTC.

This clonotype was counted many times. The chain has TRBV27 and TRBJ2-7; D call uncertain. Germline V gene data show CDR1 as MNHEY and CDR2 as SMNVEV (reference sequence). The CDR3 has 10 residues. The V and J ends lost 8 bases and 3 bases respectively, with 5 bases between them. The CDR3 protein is CASGRYEQYF. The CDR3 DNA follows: TGTGCCAGCGGGCGCTACGAGCAGTACTTC.

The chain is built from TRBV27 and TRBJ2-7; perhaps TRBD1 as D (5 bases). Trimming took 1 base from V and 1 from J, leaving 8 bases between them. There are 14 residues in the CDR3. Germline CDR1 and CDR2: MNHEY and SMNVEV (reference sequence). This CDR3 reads CASSLWGQSYEQYF. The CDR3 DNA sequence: TGTGCCAGCAGTTTATGGGGCCAATCCTACGAGCAGTACTTC.

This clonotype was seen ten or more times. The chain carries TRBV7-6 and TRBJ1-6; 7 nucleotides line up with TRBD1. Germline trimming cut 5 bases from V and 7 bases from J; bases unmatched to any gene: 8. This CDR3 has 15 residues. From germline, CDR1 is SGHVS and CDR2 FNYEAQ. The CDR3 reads CASSERQGGNSPLHF. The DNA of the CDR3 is TGTGCCAGCAGCGAGAGACAGGGTGGCAATTCACCCCTCCACTTT.

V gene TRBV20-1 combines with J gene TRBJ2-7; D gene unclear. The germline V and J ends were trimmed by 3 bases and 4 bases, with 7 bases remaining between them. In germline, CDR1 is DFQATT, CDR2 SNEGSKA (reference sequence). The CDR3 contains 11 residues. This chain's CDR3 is CSASQQYEQYF. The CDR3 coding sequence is TGCAGTGCTAGCCAACAGTACGAGCAGTACTTC.

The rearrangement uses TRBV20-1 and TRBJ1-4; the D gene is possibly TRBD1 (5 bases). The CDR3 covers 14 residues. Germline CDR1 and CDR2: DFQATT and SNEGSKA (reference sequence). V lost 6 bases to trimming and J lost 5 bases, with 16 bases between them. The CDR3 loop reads CSAGRDARNEKLFF. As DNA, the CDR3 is TGCAGTGCCGGTAGGGACGCCAGGAATGAAAAACTGTTTTTT.

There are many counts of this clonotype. The CDR3 sequence is CASSYRTGTSPLHF. CDR3 DNA sequence: TGTGCCAGCAGCTATAGGACAGGGACCTCACCCCTCCACTTT. The rearrangement joins TRBV11-3 to TRBJ1-6, with 8 bases aligning to TRBD1. V was clipped by 4 bases and J by 10 bases; unmatched bases: 6. The CDR3 spans 14 residues. The V gene's germline CDR1 is SGHNT and CDR2 YENEEA.

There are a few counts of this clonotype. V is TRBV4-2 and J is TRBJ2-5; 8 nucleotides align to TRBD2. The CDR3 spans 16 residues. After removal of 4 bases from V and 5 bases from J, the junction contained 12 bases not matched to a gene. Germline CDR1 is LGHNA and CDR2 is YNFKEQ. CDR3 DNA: TGTGCCAGCAGCCTCGCTTCGGGGGGGGGCCACGAGACCCAGTACTTC. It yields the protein CASSLASGGGHETQYF.

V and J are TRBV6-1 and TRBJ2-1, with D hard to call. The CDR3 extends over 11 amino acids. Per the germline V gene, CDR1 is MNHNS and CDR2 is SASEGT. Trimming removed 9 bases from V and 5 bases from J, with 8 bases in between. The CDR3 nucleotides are TGTGCCAGTTTCCGAAACAATGAGCAGTTCTTC. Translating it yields CASFRNNEQFF.

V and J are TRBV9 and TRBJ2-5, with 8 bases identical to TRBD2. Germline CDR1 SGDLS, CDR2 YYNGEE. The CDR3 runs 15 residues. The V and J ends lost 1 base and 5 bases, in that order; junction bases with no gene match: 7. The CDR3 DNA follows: TGTGCCAGCAGCGTATCCAGCGGGAGTTGGGAGACCCAGTACTTC. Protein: CASSVSSGSWETQYF.